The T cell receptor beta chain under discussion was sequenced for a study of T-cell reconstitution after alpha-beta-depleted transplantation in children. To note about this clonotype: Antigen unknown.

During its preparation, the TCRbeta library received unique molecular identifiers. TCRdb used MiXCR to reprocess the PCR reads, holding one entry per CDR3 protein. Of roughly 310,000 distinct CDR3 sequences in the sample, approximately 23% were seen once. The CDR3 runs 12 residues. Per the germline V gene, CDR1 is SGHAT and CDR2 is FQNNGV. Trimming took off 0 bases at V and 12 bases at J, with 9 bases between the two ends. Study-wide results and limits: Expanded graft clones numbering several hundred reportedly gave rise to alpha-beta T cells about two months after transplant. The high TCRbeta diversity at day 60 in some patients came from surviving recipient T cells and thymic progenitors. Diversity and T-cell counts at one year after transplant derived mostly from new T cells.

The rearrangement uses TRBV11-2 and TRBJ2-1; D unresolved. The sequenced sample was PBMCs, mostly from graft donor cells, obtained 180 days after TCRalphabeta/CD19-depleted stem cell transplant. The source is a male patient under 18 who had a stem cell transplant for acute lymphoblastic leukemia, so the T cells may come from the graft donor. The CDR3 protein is CASSLDPGGQFF. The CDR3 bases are TGTGCCAGCAGCTTAGACCCGGGTGGGCAGTTCTTC.